The 22 T cell receptor beta chains listed next were all sequenced from one sample in a study of vaccination and CD4 T cells after COVID-19. The Oncomine TCR Beta short-read assay was applied to DNA of cultured CD4+ T cells. TCRdb reprocessed the PCR reads with MiXCR, giving one entry per CDR3 protein. The data contain several thousand distinct CDR3 sequences, around 30% of them singletons. No antigen has been assigned to these receptors. The treatment denotes: approximately 11-day PBMC culture with coronavirus spike peptide pools or control peptides (ViraFEST assay). Sequencing was performed on CD4+ T cells from blood, cultured in vitro. The source of these receptors is a human donor who had recovered from COVID-19.

V and J are TRBV4-1 and TRBJ1-5; D gene uncertain. V lost 0 bases and J lost 10, with 10 bases in between. The germline CDR1 and CDR2 sequences are MGHRA and YSYEKL. The CDR3 sequence is 13 residues long. The CDR3 loop reads CASSQDPGVPQHF. CDR3 DNA: TGCGCCAGCAGCCAAGATCCCGGAGTCCCCCAGCATTTT.

This chain connects TRBV11-3 to TRBJ2-5, with D possibly matching TRBD1 (5 bases). The CDR3 runs to 14 residues. V was clipped by 5 bases and J by 5 bases, with 15 bases between them. Germline CDR1 reads SGHNT; CDR2 reads YENEEA. CDR3: CASSPRAMTETQYF. CDR3 sequence (DNA): TGTGCCAGCAGCCCCAGGGCAATGACGGAGACCCAGTACTTC.

On this clonotype: Without the conserved terminal phenylalanine or tryptophan, this CDR3 likely stems from a read error. The rearrangement links TRBV7-2 to TRBJ1-5; no clear D gene. The CDR3 loop spans 14 amino acids. V lost 4 bases, J lost 1 base, and 8 bases lay in between. In germline, CDR1 is SGHTA, CDR2 FQGNSA. CDR3 loop: CASSYQESNQPQHS. The DNA of the CDR3 is TGTGCCAGCAGCTATCAGGAAAGCAATCAGCCCCAGCATTCT.

This chain's CDR3 is CASSSGYKGEPNTEAFF. CDR3 nucleotides: TGTGCCAGCAGCTCCGGTTATAAGGGCGAGCCGAACACTGAAGCTTTCTTT. This chain connects TRBV11-1 to TRBJ1-1; D unclear. CDR1 is SGHAT, CDR2 FQDESV, per germline (reference sequence). CDR3 length: 17 residues. V was clipped by 4 bases and J by 1 base, with 19 bases between them. The variable domain in full, with the rest retrieved from reference TRBV11-1 and TRBJ1-1, is EAEVAQSPRYKITEKSQAVAFWCDPISGHATLYWYRQILGQGPELLVQFQDESVVDDSQLPKDRFSAERLKGVDSTLKIQPAELGDSAMYLCASSSGYKGEPNTEAFFGQGTRLTVV.

There are a few counts of this clonotype. The chain employs TRBV19 and TRBJ2-7, with D tentatively TRBD1 or TRBD2 (5 bases each). V was trimmed by 7 bases and J by 0 bases, leaving 16 bases between them. This CDR3 contains 15 residues. Per germline, CDR1 LNHDA and CDR2 SQIVND (reference sequence). CDR3 nucleotide sequence: TGTGCCAGTAAGGAGGTGGGGGTTAGCTCCTACGAGCAGTACTTC. Amino acids: CASKEVGVSSYEQYF.

This clonotype has just a few counts. V gene TRBV6-2 or TRBV6-3 combines with J gene TRBJ2-5; D not resolved. The CDR3 length is 13 residues. Germline-derived CDR1 and CDR2 are MNHEY and SVGEGT. V shed 2 bases and J shed 5 bases, with 9 bases lying between them. CDR3 protein: CASSYQQLETQYF. DNA for the CDR3: TGTGCCAGCAGTTACCAACAGTTGGAGACCCAGTACTTC.

Only one count was recorded for this clonotype. The chain joins TRBV11-3 to TRBJ2-3; 8 positions agree with TRBD2. The germline gives CDR1 SGHNT, CDR2 YENEEA. The CDR3 length is 15 residues. V trimming: 6 bases; J trimming: 0 bases; junction bases outside the gene matches: 5. The CDR3 bases are TGTGCCAGCAGTCCACTAGCGGCTAGCACAGATACGCAGTATTTT. Protein: CASSPLAASTDTQYF.

This chain joins TRBV10-1 and TRBJ2-3; no definite D call. The length of the CDR3 is 12 residues. V lost 4 bases to trimming and J lost 7 bases, with 9 bases between them. Germline V gives CDR1 WNHNN, CDR2 SYGVQD (reference sequence). CDR3 DNA sequence: TGCGCCAGCAGTGGGGTTCCCCATACGCAGTATTTT. Its translation: CASSGVPHTQYF.

This chain joins TRBV6-2 or TRBV6-3 and TRBJ2-5, with 9 nucleotides matching TRBD2. Per the germline V gene, CDR1 is MNHEY and CDR2 is SVGEGT. The length of the CDR3 is 14 residues. Trimming removed 4 bases from V and 5 bases from J; junction bases left unmatched: 5. The CDR3 bases are TGTGCCAGCAGTTGGGCGGGAGGGTTGGAGACCCAGTACTTC. Translated, it gives CASSWAGGLETQYF.

This clonotype was found a few times. The rearrangement links TRBV20-1 to TRBJ1-2; 8 nucleotides agree with TRBD1. The CDR3 spans 15 residues. V dropped 1 base and J dropped 3; count of bases not matched to a gene: 7. Per germline, CDR1 DFQATT and CDR2 SNEGSKA (reference sequence). In DNA form, the CDR3 reads TGCAGTGCTAGAGCTTACAGGGGGGGGGACTATGGCTACACCTTC. Translation gives CSARAYRGGDYGYTF.

V is TRBV30 and J is TRBJ1-2; 7 bases line up with TRBD1. The V gene's germline CDR1 is GTSNPN and CDR2 SVGIG (reference sequence). The CDR3 consists of 13 residues. The V gene end was trimmed by 4 bases and the J gene end by 8 bases; junction bases not matched to a gene: 10. CDR3 region: CAWMRDRPIGYTF. Written as DNA, the CDR3 is TGTGCCTGGATGAGGGACAGACCCATAGGCTACACCTTC. Full variable domain (missing parts from reference TRBV30 and TRBJ1-2): SQTIHQWPATLVQPVGSPLSLECTVEGTSNPNLYWYRQAAGRGLQLLFYSVGIGQISSEVPQNLSASRPQDRQFILSSKKLLLSDSGFYLCAWMRDRPIGYTFGSGTRLTVV.

V gene TRBV20-1 combines with J gene TRBJ1-2; 8 bases are a match to TRBD1. The germline gives CDR1 DFQATT, CDR2 SNEGSKA (reference sequence). The length of the CDR3 is 12 residues. V dropped 4 bases and J dropped 4; count of bases not matched to a gene: 2. The CDR3 spells CSATGQAYGYTF. The CDR3 bases are TGCAGTGCTACGGGACAGGCCTATGGCTACACCTTC.

This clonotype was detected a few times. The chain joins TRBV21-1 to TRBJ1-2. TRBV21-1 is described as a pseudogene. The CDR3 covers 14 residues. For the CDR3, the DNA is TGTGCCAGCAGCAAAAGTTGGGGTAACTATGGCTACACCTTC. It specifies CASSKSWGNYGYTF.

This sequence joins TRBV6-5 and TRBJ2-1; no reliable D call. This CDR3 region has 12 residues. Looked up from germline, CDR1 is MNHEY and CDR2 is SVGAGI. V lost 2 bases, J lost 8 bases, and 7 bases lay in between. The CDR3 here is CASSYPVHEQFF. Written as DNA, the CDR3 is TGTGCCAGCAGTTACCCTGTCCATGAGCAGTTCTTC.

This clonotype rates as medium-sized. This chain uses TRBV9 with TRBJ2-7, with D perhaps matching TRBD2 (6 bases). Trimming shortened V by 7 bases and J by 6 bases, and 11 bases separated the two germline ends. CDR3 length: 11 residues. CDR1 and CDR2 (germline): SGDLS, YYNGEE. The CDR3 here is CASGGNSEQYF. In DNA, the CDR3 is TGTGCCAGCGGGGGGAACAGCGAGCAGTACTTC.

The J gene is TRBJ1-4, the V gene TRBV6-1, with unresolved D. V lost 5 bases and J 6 bases, leaving 13 bases between the germline ends. In germline, CDR1 is MNHNS, CDR2 SASEGT. The CDR3 totals 14 residues. The CDR3 spells CASSPPDSHEKLFF. DNA for the CDR3: TGTGCCAGCAGTCCTCCAGATTCACATGAAAAACTGTTTTTT.

The rearrangement uses TRBV6-2 or TRBV6-3 and TRBJ2-1; 10 positions agree with TRBD2. The CDR3 spans 17 residues. Trimming cost V 6 bases and J 8 bases; bases outside gene matches: 16. In germline, CDR1 is MNHEY, CDR2 SVGEGT. The CDR3 region has the DNA TGTGCCAGCAGGTACCCGGGACTAGCGAGCCGAAGGGATGAGCAGTTCTTC. It translates to CASRYPGLASRRDEQFF.

This chain joins TRBV5-1 and TRBJ2-5; unclear D gene. In germline, CDR1 is SGHRS, CDR2 YFSETQ. This CDR3 contains 13 residues. The V end was cut by 2 bases, the J end by 3 bases, with 8 bases between. The CDR3 DNA reads as TGCGCCAGCAGCTTTCTACAGAAAGAGACCCAGTACTTC. The encoded protein is CASSFLQKETQYF.

The CDR3, as DNA: TGTGCCACCACTCTCTCGGGGATAGCCAAAAACATTCAGTACTTC. Protein sequence: CATTLSGIAKNIQYF. This sequence joins TRBV7-9 and TRBJ2-4; D may be TRBD2 (5 bases). Germline lookup yields CDR1 SEHNR and CDR2 FQNEAQ (reference sequence). This CDR3 is 15 amino acids long. Trimming stripped 10 bases from V and 0 bases from J, with 16 bases between. Full variable domain (outside the CDR3, taken from reference TRBV7-9 and TRBJ2-4): DTGVSQNPRHKITKRGQNVTFRCDPISEHNRLYWYRQTLGQGPEFLTYFQNEAQLEKSRLLSDRFSAERPKGSFSTLEIQRTEQGDSAMYLCATTLSGIAKNIQYFGAGTRLSVL.

This clonotype was seen only a few times. This chain joins TRBV20-1 and TRBJ1-6; D possibly corresponds to TRBD1 (5 bases). With 1 base removed from V and 8 bases from J, the gap between germline ends came to 9 bases. CDR3 size: 13 residues. From germline, CDR1 is DFQATT and CDR2 SNEGSKA (reference sequence). The CDR3 DNA reads TGCAGTGCTAGAGGGGACGGAGATTCACCCCTCCACTTT. Translating it yields CSARGDGDSPLHF.

The sample holds a few counts of this clonotype. The chain has TRBV10-3 and TRBJ2-7; TRBD2 matches at 14 bases. CDR1 ENHRY and CDR2 SYGVKD come from the germline V gene. The J segment lost 5 bases and the V segment lost 3 bases, leaving 15 bases of the junction unmatched. The CDR3 is 19 residues long. The CDR3 here is CAISDLSGTSGRLFHEQYF. The CDR3 DNA sequence: TGTGCCATCAGTGACCTCTCTGGGACTAGCGGGAGACTGTTCCACGAGCAGTACTTC.

In this sample, this clonotype turned up once. The CDR3 region has the DNA TGTGCCAGCAGCTCCGCGGCCGGCGGGCCAGATACGCAGTATTTT. Translated: CASSSAAGGPDTQYF. V and J are TRBV7-9 and TRBJ2-3; D possibly corresponds to TRBD2 (5 bases). Trimming removed 4 bases at V and 4 bases at J, with 15 bases between. CDR1 and CDR2 from the germline V gene are SEHNR and FQNEAQ (reference sequence). The CDR3 extends over 15 amino acids.